One sample yielded the 32 T cell receptor beta chains listed below, sequenced in a study of metastatic and nonmetastatic thyroid tumors. TCRdb reassembled clones from the PCR reads with MiXCR. The table includes roughly 70,000 clones, roughly a sixth detected once. Thyroid surgery was performed in patients who had received no treatment beforehand. The sample was blood. The receptor set was obtained from a female donor with papillary thyroid cancer or a benign thyroid nodule (not recorded which). Some clones in this sample may be carry-over from other donors' samples.

This clone was detected many times. The rearrangement joins TRBV12-3 or TRBV12-4 to TRBJ2-1; either TRBD1 or TRBD2 may supply D (6 bases each). The V end lost 6 bases, the J end lost 10 bases, and 13 bases lay between the germline ends. This CDR3 spans 12 amino acids. As DNA, the CDR3 is TGTGCCAGCAGCCCGTCGGGGGCCGAGCAGTTCTTC. Amino acid sequence: CASSPSGAEQFF.

This clone was seen repeatedly, ten times or more. The rearrangement links TRBV7-9 to TRBJ1-2; 7 positions agree with TRBD1. The V gene end was trimmed by 5 bases and the J gene end by 2 bases; junction bases not matched to a gene: 2. The CDR3 has 13 amino acids. CDR1 SEHNR and CDR2 FQNEAQ come from the germline V gene (reference sequence). CDR3 bases: TGTGCCAGCAGCGGGACAGCCAACTATGGCTACACCTTC. The encoded protein is CASSGTANYGYTF.

In this sample, this clone turned up a few times. The CDR3 loop reads CASSSRQGDSGLFF. The CDR3 DNA sequence: TGTGCCAGCAGTTCCCGACAGGGAGATAGCGGGCTGTTCTTC. The chain uses TRBV6-5 and TRBJ2-1; D may be TRBD1 or TRBD2 (7 bases each). There are 14 residues in the CDR3. The germline V gene encodes CDR1 MNHEY and CDR2 SVGAGI. V shed 4 bases and J shed 15 bases, with 22 bases lying between them.

In its sample, this clone was seen many times. The CDR3 sequence is CASTALAGGPGELFF. In DNA, the CDR3 is TGTGCCAGCACCGCACTAGCGGGAGGTCCCGGGGAGCTGTTTTTT. The J gene is TRBJ2-2, the V gene TRBV6-4; 12 positions agree with TRBD2. Germline V CDR1 and CDR2: MRHNA, SNTAGT. V was clipped by 7 bases and J by 6 bases; unmatched bases: 6. The CDR3 contains 15 residues.

This clone appeared many times. The chain couples TRBV2 to TRBJ1-1, with no clear D. The V and J ends lost 8 bases and 0 bases respectively, with 4 bases between them. CDR3 length: 11 residues. Germline CDR1 is SNHLY and CDR2 is FYNNEI. CDR3 residues: CASGVNTEAFF. CDR3 sequence (DNA): TGTGCCAGCGGGGTGAACACTGAAGCTTTCTTT.

This clone occurred many times. CDR3 amino acids: CASSSQKGLGVHEQFF. As DNA, the CDR3 is TGTGCCAGCAGCTCCCAGAAGGGACTAGGGGTACATGAGCAGTTCTTC. This chain links TRBV3-1 with TRBJ2-1; 8 positions agree with TRBD2. The CDR3 extends over 16 amino acids. The ends lost 5 bases at V and 8 bases at J; junction bases unmatched: 14. Germline V CDR1 and CDR2: LGHDT, YNNKEL (reference sequence).

On this clone itself: One end of the junction is discordant with germline, which a read error may explain. The CDR3 sequence is CVSSLTVNTEAFF. In DNA, the CDR3 is TGTGTCAGCAGCTTAACGGTGAACACTGAAGCTTTCTTT. The V gene is TRBV11-2, the J gene TRBJ1-1; D remains unclear. Germline lookup yields CDR1 SGHAT and CDR2 FQNNGV. This CDR3 has 13 amino acids.

This clone was seen repeatedly, ten times or more. As DNA, the CDR3 is TGTGCCATCAGTGACTCCGGTGGGTTTGCGACCCAGTACTTC. As protein: CAISDSGGFATQYF. The J gene is TRBJ2-5, the V gene TRBV10-3; D unclear. Trimming pared 3 bases from V and 7 bases from J, leaving 15 bases between. There are 14 residues in the CDR3. Germline V CDR1 and CDR2: ENHRY, SYGVKD.

The J gene is TRBJ2-7, the V gene TRBV10-3; D gene ambiguous. Germline CDR1 reads ENHRY; CDR2 reads SYGVKD. The CDR3 sequence is 18 residues long. V shed 6 bases and J shed 0 bases, with 24 bases lying between them. CDR3 sequence reads: CAISVQNEDRRNSYEQYF. DNA for the CDR3: TGTGCCATCAGCGTTCAGAACGAGGACCGCCGAAACTCCTACGAGCAGTACTTC.

This clone was seen ten or more times. The rearrangement uses TRBV2 and TRBJ1-4; tentatively, D is TRBD1 (5 bases). V dropped 8 bases and J dropped 8 bases, with 18 bases sitting between them. The germline V gene encodes CDR1 SNHLY and CDR2 FYNNEI. The CDR3 totals 14 residues. CDR3 region: CASRPRQSGEKLFF. The DNA for the CDR3 is TGTGCCAGCCGTCCTAGACAGTCCGGAGAAAAACTGTTTTTT.

This clone has ten or more counts. This rearrangement joins TRBV19 to TRBJ1-5; the D gene is possibly TRBD1 (5 bases). V dropped 5 bases and J dropped 4 bases, with 9 bases sitting between them. Germline V gene data show CDR1 as LNHDA and CDR2 as SQIVND (reference sequence). CDR3 length equals 13 residues. The CDR3 loop reads CASSRNRNQPQHF. CDR3 nucleotide sequence: TGTGCCAGTAGTCGAAACAGGAATCAGCCCCAGCATTTT.

This clone was seen repeatedly, ten times or more. V gene TRBV29-1 combines with J gene TRBJ1-1; 7 positions match TRBD1. The CDR3 is made up of 12 amino acids. Germline-derived CDR1 and CDR2 are SQVTM and ANQGSEA. The V segment lost 7 bases and the J segment 8 bases; nucleotides outside the gene matches: 10. The CDR3 coding sequence is TGCAGCGCTCCAGGGGGAGATAGAGAAGCTTTCTTT. Translated, it gives CSAPGGDREAFF.

The gene calls are TRBV20-1 and TRBJ2-7, with 10 bases identical to TRBD1. This CDR3 comprises 14 residues. In germline, CDR1 is DFQATT, CDR2 SNEGSKA (reference sequence). After removal of 2 bases from V and 6 bases from J, the junction contained 7 bases not matched to a gene. The CDR3 here is CSARPGTGVPEQYF. CDR3 DNA sequence: TGCAGTGCTAGACCCGGGACAGGGGTTCCCGAGCAGTACTTC.

This clone was counted many times. The V and J genes are TRBV13 and TRBJ1-5; D is perhaps TRBD1 (5 bases). The ends were cut back, 2 bases at V and 8 bases at J, with 7 bases in the middle. Germline-derived CDR1 and CDR2 are PRHDT and FYEKMQ (reference sequence). This CDR3 region has 12 residues. The CDR3 reads CASSLRGEPQHF. In nucleotides, the CDR3 is TGTGCCAGCAGCTTACGGGGGGAGCCCCAGCATTTT.

Notes on this clone: The junction departs from the called germline gene at one end, perhaps through a read error. This sequence joins TRBV6-5 and TRBJ2-7; D not resolved. Germline V CDR1 and CDR2: MNHEY, SVGAGI. The CDR3 consists of 16 residues. CDR3 region: CASSYGLGGTCYERYF. As DNA, the CDR3 is TGTGCCAGCAGTTATGGGCTGGGTGGTACTTGTTACGAGCGGTACTTC.

Ten or more counts support this clone. V usage is TRBV9 and J usage is TRBJ2-1, with D perhaps TRBD2 (6 bases). Trimming took off 3 bases at V and 11 bases at J, with 18 bases between the two ends. This CDR3 contains 14 residues. CDR1 and CDR2 (germline): SGDLS, YYNGEE. The DNA for the CDR3 is TGTGCCAGCAGCGCGAATGACATGGGGGGTAAGCAGTTCTTC. Its translation is CASSANDMGGKQFF.

This clone appeared many times. The chain joins TRBV20-1 to TRBJ2-1, with D possibly matching TRBD2 (6 bases). CDR1 is DFQATT and CDR2 is SNEGSKA in the germline V gene (reference sequence). The V and J ends lost 7 bases and 7 bases respectively, with 23 bases between them. There are 15 residues in the CDR3. The CDR3 DNA is TGCAGTGTCCATCCCCTAGCGCGAGGAGGGAATGAGCAGTTCTTC. As protein: CSVHPLARGGNEQFF.

This clone was seen ten or more times. This chain links TRBV18 with TRBJ2-7; possible D gene TRBD1, 5 bases. CDR1 and CDR2 from the germline V gene are KGHSH and LQKENI. V shed 4 bases and J shed 4 bases, with 14 bases lying between them. The length of the CDR3 is 14 residues. The CDR3 loop is CASSLGEGGYEQYF. The CDR3 DNA is TGTGCCAGCTCACTAGGGGAAGGCGGTTACGAGCAGTACTTC.

This clone was seen only a few times. This sequence joins TRBV19 and TRBJ2-7; TRBD2 aligns across 8 bases. The germline gives CDR1 LNHDA, CDR2 SQIVND (reference sequence). CDR3 size: 14 residues. Trimming took 3 bases from V and 2 from J; bases not matched to a gene: 3. The CDR3 protein is CASSITGGTYEQYF. CDR3 sequence (DNA): TGTGCCAGTAGTATTACGGGAGGGACCTACGAGCAGTACTTC. The full variable domain, with the rest looked up from reference TRBV19 and TRBJ2-7, is DGGITQSPKYLFRKEGQNVTLSCEQNLNHDAMYWYRQDPGQGLRLIYYSQIVNDFQKGDIAEGYSVSREKKESFPLTVTSAQKNPTAFYLCASSITGGTYEQYFGPGTRLTVT.

This clone has at least ten counts. The chain links TRBV5-1 to TRBJ1-1; no clear D. The CDR3 sequence is 14 residues long. Germline V gene sequence: CDR1 SGHRS, CDR2 YFSETQ. V was shortened by 0 bases and J by 0 bases, with 6 bases between the two germline ends. In nucleotides, the CDR3 is TGCGCCAGCAGCTTGGGAACCATGAACACTGAAGCTTTCTTT. Amino acid sequence: CASSLGTMNTEAFF.

This clone was recorded at least ten times. The chain couples TRBV20-1 to TRBJ1-1, with D possibly being TRBD1 (5 bases). The germline V and J ends were trimmed by 5 bases and 7 bases, with 17 bases remaining between them. CDR1 DFQATT and CDR2 SNEGSKA come from the germline V gene (reference sequence). The CDR3 has 13 amino acids. This CDR3 reads CSAPREGYGEAFF. The CDR3 bases are TGCAGTGCTCCCAGGGAGGGGTACGGTGAAGCTTTCTTT.

This clone has a count of ten or more. The chain recombines TRBV5-1 with TRBJ2-1; D is perhaps TRBD1 (6 bases). The germline CDR1 and CDR2 sequences are SGHRS and YFSETQ. Between the trimmed V and J ends, which lost 4 bases and 1 base, there was a span of 12 bases. The CDR3 contains 15 residues. The CDR3 DNA sequence: TGCGCCAGCAGCCCTGACACAGGGTCCTACAATGAGCAGTTCTTC. This translates into CASSPDTGSYNEQFF.

This clone was seen ten or more times. The gene calls are TRBV11-1 and TRBJ2-7; D may match TRBD1 or TRBD2 (6 bases each). Germline CDR1 and CDR2: SGHAT and FQDESV (reference sequence). V was shortened by 3 bases and J by 6 bases, with 21 bases between the two germline ends. The CDR3 has 16 amino acids. The CDR3 protein is CASSFLPGGVGGEQYF. The CDR3 bases are TGTGCCAGCAGCTTCCTGCCCGGGGGCGTCGGTGGCGAGCAGTACTTC.

Details on this clone: A much larger clone differs from this one at a single base, so this may be a read error. This sequence joins TRBV12-5 and TRBJ2-1; D gene ambiguous. This CDR3 region has 16 residues. V dropped 2 bases and J dropped 3 bases, with 14 bases sitting between them. The germline CDR1 and CDR2 sequences are LGHNT and FRNRAP. The CDR3: CASGLTLSRDYNEQFF. In DNA form, the CDR3 reads TGTGCTAGTGGTTTGACATTGAGTAGGGACTACAATGAGCAGTTCTTC.

The chain carries TRBV30 and TRBJ2-2; perhaps TRBD2 as D (7 bases). CDR3 length equals 15 residues. Trimming pared 4 bases from V and 4 bases from J, leaving 16 bases between. Germline lookup yields CDR1 GTSNPN and CDR2 SVGIG (reference sequence). CDR3: CAWNSGRGGTGELFF. The CDR3 region has the DNA TGTGCCTGGAATAGTGGGAGGGGGGGCACCGGGGAGCTGTTTTTT.

V usage is TRBV9 and J usage is TRBJ2-3; D uncertain. The CDR3 has 13 residues. In germline, CDR1 is SGDLS, CDR2 YYNGEE. The germline V and J ends were trimmed by 0 bases and 7 bases, with 9 bases remaining between them. CDR3 coding DNA: TGTGCCAGCAGCGTAGGGACCGAGAATACGCAGTATTTT. It specifies CASSVGTENTQYF.

As to this clone: A much larger clone lies one base from this, so it may be a read error. This chain uses TRBV5-4 with TRBJ2-1, with D perhaps matching TRBD2 (6 bases). V was clipped by 9 bases and J by 8 bases, with 21 bases between them. Germline V gene sequence: CDR1 SGHNT, CDR2 YYREEE (reference sequence). This CDR3 region has 14 residues. CDR3 DNA sequence: TGTGCCATCACCCTTCATAGCGGAAATGATGAGCAGTTCTTC. Its protein product is CAITLHSGNDEQFF.

The sample holds many counts of this clone. J is TRBJ2-1 and V is TRBV27; 7 positions agree with TRBD2. Per germline, CDR1 MNHEY and CDR2 SMNVEV (reference sequence). The CDR3 length is 16 residues. V lost 0 bases, J lost 2 bases, and 4 bases stayed unmatched. The CDR3 protein is CASSLSRGGTYNEQFF. CDR3 in DNA: TGTGCCAGCAGTTTATCCCGCGGGGGAACCTACAATGAGCAGTTCTTC.

V gene TRBV9 combines with J gene TRBJ2-2, with 10 bases that match TRBD2. The V segment lost 3 bases and the J segment 6 bases; nucleotides outside the gene matches: 5. The CDR3 spans 15 residues. Looked up from germline, CDR1 is SGDLS and CDR2 is YYNGEE. The chain's CDR3 is CASSGTLAGAGELFF. As DNA, the CDR3 is TGTGCCAGCAGCGGGACTCTAGCGGGAGCCGGGGAGCTGTTTTTT.

This clone was counted between two and nine times. The V call is TRBV20-1, the J call TRBJ2-5; a possible D gene is TRBD1 (6 bases). The V gene's germline CDR1 is DFQATT and CDR2 SNEGSKA (reference sequence). This CDR3 is 14 amino acids long. The V and J ends lost 6 bases and 2 bases respectively, with 16 bases between them. The DNA for the CDR3 is TGCAGTGCGAACTTCAGGGGTCGGCAAGAGACCCAGTACTTC. Translation gives CSANFRGRQETQYF.

This clone was counted at least ten times. J is TRBJ2-1 and V is TRBV3-1; 10 bases are shared with TRBD2. This CDR3 spans 15 amino acids. V was clipped by 3 bases and J by 4 bases; unmatched bases: 3. Looked up from germline, CDR1 is LGHDT and CDR2 is YNNKEL (reference sequence). Written as DNA, the CDR3 is TGTGCCAGCAGCCACAGGACTAGCGGTTACAATGAGCAGTTCTTC. It encodes CASSHRTSGYNEQFF.

As regards this clone: One base away lies a much larger clone, so this may be a sequencing read error. This CDR3 is also generated by other DNA sequences in the sample. The chain is built from TRBV4-2 and TRBJ2-3; the D gene is possibly TRBD2 (8 bases). The germline V gene encodes CDR1 LGHNA and CDR2 YNFKEQ. The CDR3 length is 16 residues. The CDR3 protein is CASSHNRGGGSDTQYF. Written as DNA, the CDR3 is TGTGCCAGCAGCCACAACAGGGGCGGGGGGTCAGATACTCAGTATTTT.